One sample yielded the 18 T cell receptor beta chains listed below, sequenced in a study of blood T cell repertoires in COVID-19. The assay was immunoSEQ multiplex PCR, and TCRdb's table has in-frame clones only and misses some. The sample has about 110,000 clones; roughly 90% are singletons. Sequenced: peripheral blood. The receptors shown here come from a man aged 35 to 55 with active or convalescent COVID-19.

The V and J genes are TRBV28 and TRBJ1-1; 8 positions agree with TRBD1. This CDR3 region has 17 residues. Looked up from germline, CDR1 is MDHEN and CDR2 is SYDVKM. Germline trimming cut 4 bases from V and 10 bases from J; bases unmatched to any gene: 20. This CDR3 is CASSSVYGRGRGSRAFF. CDR3 bases: TGTGCCAGCAGTTCTGTGTACGGCAGGGGGCGCGGGAGTCGAGCTTTCTTT.

The chain joins TRBV30 to TRBJ1-1; the match to TRBD1 covers 9 bases. The CDR3 covers 14 residues. V lost 3 bases and J lost 1; bases outside the gene matches: 3. CDR1 and CDR2 from the germline V gene are GTSNPN and SVGIG (reference sequence). The CDR3 spells CAWRYRGRNTEAFF. The CDR3, as DNA: TGTGCCTGGAGATACAGGGGGCGGAACACTGAAGCTTTCTTT.

In this sample, this clone turned up once. The V call is TRBV3-1 (or the pseudogene TRBV3-2), the J call TRBJ2-2, with D possibly being TRBD2 (6 bases). V was shortened by 0 bases and J by 4 bases, with 18 bases between the two germline ends. The CDR3 sequence is 18 residues long. The V gene's germline CDR1 is LGHDT and CDR2 YNNKEL (reference sequence). The CDR3 DNA reads as TGTGCCAGCAGCCAAGATCCCCCGGGAGTAGGTGTCACCGGGGAGCTGTTTTTT. It translates to CASSQDPPGVGVTGELFF.

On this clone itself: Other nucleotide sequences from this sample produce the same CDR3. The chain recombines TRBV7-3 with TRBJ2-5; possibly TRBD2 for D (6 bases). This CDR3 is 15 amino acids long. The V gene lost 0 bases and the J gene lost 1 base, with 9 bases spanning the gap. Per germline, CDR1 SGHTA and CDR2 FQGTGA. DNA of the CDR3: TGTGCCAGCAGCTTAACCCCGGGACTCCAAGAGACCCAGTACTTC. It specifies CASSLTPGLQETQYF.

This clone has a single count. The chain joins TRBV30 to TRBJ1-3; 8 nucleotides align to TRBD1. This CDR3 region has 15 residues. Germline V gene lookup returns CDR1 GTSNPN and CDR2 SVGIG (reference sequence). The V segment lost 0 bases and the J segment 7 bases; nucleotides outside the gene matches: 8. DNA for the CDR3: TGTGCCTGGAGTGTACCGACAGGGGTCCGGAACACCATATATTTT. Translated: CAWSVPTGVRNTIYF.

The gene calls are TRBV5-1 and TRBJ1-4; possible D gene TRBD1, 6 bases. With 1 base removed from V and 3 bases from J, the gap between germline ends came to 13 bases. CDR1 is SGHRS and CDR2 is YFSETQ in the germline V gene. This CDR3 region has 16 residues. The CDR3 DNA reads TGCGCCAGCAGCTTGACCCCACAGGGCTCTAATGAAAAACTGTTTTTT. It translates to CASSLTPQGSNEKLFF.

Written as DNA, the CDR3 is TGTGCCAGCAGTGAAGAGAACAGTTCCTATGAAAAACTGTTTTTT. It is translated as CASSEENSSYEKLFF. The chain couples TRBV6-1 to TRBJ1-4; D is unclear. This CDR3 comprises 15 residues. V was cut by 1 base and J by 6 bases, with 12 bases left in between. Germline CDR1 is MNHNS and CDR2 is SASEGT.

The chain employs TRBV4-3 and TRBJ1-1; tentative D call: TRBD1 (6 bases). V was clipped by 0 bases and J by 4 bases, with 15 bases between them. This CDR3 spans 16 amino acids. From germline, CDR1 is LGHNA and CDR2 YSLEER. CDR3 coding DNA: TGCGCCAGCAGCCAAGAGCGGTTGGTAGGGGGCACTGAAGCTTTCTTT. Translation gives CASSQERLVGGTEAFF.

The chain links TRBV24-1 to TRBJ2-7; 7 bases line up with TRBD1. V shed 3 bases and J 9 bases; nucleotides not matched to a gene: 4. The CDR3 is 12 residues long. Germline V gene sequence: CDR1 KGHDR, CDR2 SFDVKD. CDR3 in amino acids: CATSDPQGRQYF. The DNA for the CDR3 is TGTGCCACCAGTGATCCACAGGGGCGGCAGTACTTC.

This chain links TRBV11-2 with TRBJ1-1; D gene unclear. In germline, CDR1 is SGHAT, CDR2 FQNNGV. The ends were cut back, 3 bases at V and 1 base at J, with 6 bases in the middle. The CDR3 spans 13 residues. The CDR3 bases are TGTGCCAGCAGCTTTGGAGCGAACACTGAAGCTTTCTTT. Its protein is CASSFGANTEAFF.

The V call is TRBV10-3, the J call TRBJ1-5, with D tentatively TRBD1 (6 bases). The germline V gene has CDR1 ENHRY and CDR2 SYGVKD. The CDR3 totals 15 residues. Trimming left V 5 bases short and J 2 bases short, with 13 bases between. In DNA, the CDR3 is TGTGCCATCAGTCCGGGACAAGAAGGCAATCAGCCCCAGCATTTT. As protein: CAISPGQEGNQPQHF.

The chain carries TRBV2 and TRBJ2-1; TRBD2 matches 7 bases. This CDR3 has 14 residues. Germline V gene sequence: CDR1 SNHLY, CDR2 FYNNEI. J lost 8 bases, V lost 2 bases, and 6 bases had no gene match. The CDR3: CASSEMGGSDEQFF. The CDR3 nucleotides read TGTGCCAGCAGTGAAATGGGCGGGAGTGATGAGCAGTTCTTC. The full variable domain, with the rest looked up from reference TRBV2 and TRBJ2-1, is EPEVTQTPSHQVTQMGQEVILRCVPISNHLYFYWYRQILGQKVEFLVSFYNNEISEKSEIFDDQFSVERPDGSNFTLKIRSTKLEDSAMYFCASSEMGGSDEQFFGPGTRLTVL.

The chain links TRBV5-1 to TRBJ2-1, with a tentative D call TRBD1 (6 bases). The CDR3 length is 14 residues. V lost 0 bases, J lost 7 bases, and 11 bases lay in between. The germline V gene has CDR1 SGHRS and CDR2 YFSETQ. The DNA of the CDR3 is TGCGCCAGCAGCTTGGTCCACCAGGGGAATGAGCAGTTCTTC. It codes for CASSLVHQGNEQFF.

The genes are TRBV2 and TRBJ1-5, with 8 bases identical to TRBD1. J lost 9 bases, V lost 10 bases, and 11 bases had no gene match. Germline-derived CDR1 and CDR2 are SNHLY and FYNNEI. The CDR3 runs to 13 residues. The CDR3 DNA reads as TGTGCCACAGGACAGGGAGTCGAATGGCCCCAGCATTTT. Translated: CATGQGVEWPQHF. The full variable domain, rest sourced from reference TRBV2 and TRBJ1-5, is EPEVTQTPSHQVTQMGQEVILRCVPISNHLYFYWYRQILGQKVEFLVSFYNNEISEKSEIFDDQFSVERPDGSNFTLKIRSTKLEDSAMYFCATGQGVEWPQHFGDGTRLSIL.

The J gene is TRBJ1-3, the V gene TRBV29-1; 7 bases are a match to TRBD1. Germline lookup yields CDR1 SQVTM and CDR2 ANQGSEA. V lost 6 bases to trimming and J lost 0 bases; unmatched junction nucleotides: 8. The CDR3 extends over 15 amino acids. For the CDR3, the DNA is TGCAGCGTCCTCGGGACAGCTACCTCTGGAAACACCATATATTTT. Residues: CSVLGTATSGNTIYF.

The chain joins TRBV9 to TRBJ2-3, with D possibly TRBD1 on 5 matching bases. V was clipped by 6 bases and J by 3 bases, with 14 bases between them. CDR3 length: 14 residues. Germline V lookup: CDR1 SGDLS, CDR2 YYNGEE. The CDR3 region is CASNLGLVTDTQYF. The CDR3 coding sequence is TGTGCCAGCAACTTGGGGCTAGTGACAGATACGCAGTATTTT. Based on the CDR3 plus reference TRBV9 and TRBJ2-3, the full variable domain is DSGVTQTPKHLITATGQRVTLRCSPRSGDLSVYWYQQSLDQGLQFLIQYYNGEERAKGNILERFSAQQFPDLHSELNLSSLELGDSALYFCASNLGLVTDTQYFGPGTRLTVL.

This clone was detected a few times. V and J are TRBV27 and TRBJ2-2, with TRBD1 matching 7 bases. CDR1 is MNHEY and CDR2 is SMNVEV in the germline V gene (reference sequence). CDR3 length: 17 residues. V lost 5 bases to trimming and J lost 6 bases; unmatched junction nucleotides: 15. The CDR3 DNA reads as TGTGCCAGCAGTCCTATTGCTTTGACAGGGTGGGCCGGGGAGCTGTTTTTT. It is translated as CASSPIALTGWAGELFF.

This rearrangement joins TRBV6-5 to TRBJ2-7; tentatively, D is TRBD2 (5 bases). Germline CDR1 is MNHEY and CDR2 is SVGAGI. V was trimmed by 2 bases and J by 2 bases, leaving 10 bases between them. CDR3 size: 14 residues. This CDR3 reads CASSYSGRTYEQYF. The CDR3 DNA reads as TGTGCCAGCAGTTACAGCGGAAGAACCTACGAGCAGTACTTC.